The 8 T cell receptor beta chains listed next were all sequenced from one sample in a study of Ad26.COV2.S vaccination and SARS-CoV-2 variants. Treatment denoted: some 20 received Ad26.COV2.S at low or high dose, single or two shots; 5 received placebo; per-sample allocation not given. Following the first vaccine or placebo injection, samples were taken on day 63. Assay used: immunoSEQ multiplex PCR; TCRdb lists only in-frame clones, some missing. The sample carries about 480,000 clones, roughly 87% recorded once. The sample in question was peripheral blood, obtained in a trial of Ad26.COV2.S vaccine versus placebo. These receptors came from a person aged 18-60 years who received the Ad26.COV2.S COVID-19 vaccine or a placebo.

V and J are TRBV28 and TRBJ1-2; weak D call: TRBD1 (5 bases). This CDR3 is 12 amino acids long. In germline, CDR1 is MDHEN, CDR2 SYDVKM. Trimming removed 5 bases from V and 8 bases from J, with 12 bases in between. Here the CDR3 DNA reads TGTGCCAGCAGTACTCAGGGTGGCGGCTACACCTTC. Amino acid sequence: CASSTQGGGYTF.

The gene calls are TRBV28 and TRBJ2-7, with 13 bases fitting TRBD2. CDR1 is MDHEN, CDR2 SYDVKM, per germline. The CDR3 has 12 residues. V shed 5 bases, J shed 13 bases, and the junction held 5 bases outside the gene matches. CDR3 residues: CASSPRTSGSYF. The CDR3, as DNA: TGTGCCAGCAGTCCACGGACTAGCGGGAGTTACTTC.

This chain connects TRBV3-1 (or the pseudogene TRBV3-2) to TRBJ2-6; the D is unclear. This CDR3 region has 14 residues. Germline CDR1 is LGHDT and CDR2 is YNNKEL (reference sequence). Trimming left V 1 base short and J 2 bases short, with 3 bases between. Here the CDR3 DNA reads TGTGCCAGCAGCCAAGGCCCTGGGGCCAACGTCCTGACTTTC. It translates to CASSQGPGANVLTF.

This chain links TRBV7-3 with TRBJ2-3; D unclear. Germline values: CDR1 SGHTA, CDR2 FQGTGA. V shed 5 bases and J shed 6 bases, with 15 bases lying between them. The CDR3 runs to 14 residues. CDR3 in amino acids: CASSPPGEPDTQYF. The CDR3 region has the DNA TGTGCCAGCAGCCCCCCCGGTGAACCTGATACGCAGTATTTT.

The rearrangement uses TRBV30 and TRBJ2-3; D is possibly TRBD2 (6 bases). Trimming left V 3 bases short and J 0 bases short, with 7 bases between. Germline V gene lookup returns CDR1 GTSNPN and CDR2 SVGIG (reference sequence). There are 13 residues in the CDR3. The CDR3 nucleotides read TGTGCCTGGAGGCTAGCGAGCACAGATACGCAGTATTTT. Protein product: CAWRLASTDTQYF. The whole variable domain, filled in from reference TRBV30 and TRBJ2-3, reads SQTIHQWPATLVQPVGSPLSLECTVEGTSNPNLYWYRQAAGRGLQLLFYSVGIGQISSEVPQNLSASRPQDRQFILSSKKLLLSDSGFYLCAWRLASTDTQYFGPGTRLTVL.

The rearrangement joins TRBV5-1 to TRBJ1-2, with a tentative D call TRBD1 (5 bases). Trimming took 4 bases from V and 4 from J, leaving 8 bases between them. The CDR3 extends over 12 amino acids. Germline V lookup: CDR1 SGHRS, CDR2 YFSETQ. CDR3 region: CASSQGPYGYTF. DNA of the CDR3: TGCGCCAGCAGCCAGGGACCCTATGGCTACACCTTC. The whole variable domain, remainder taken from reference TRBV5-1 and TRBJ1-2, is KAGVTQTPRYLIKTRGQQVTLSCSPISGHRSVSWYQQTPGQGLQFLFEYFSETQRNKGNFPGRFSGRQFSNSRSEMNVSTLELGDSALYLCASSQGPYGYTFGSGTRLTVV.

This clone appeared once. The chain recombines TRBV9 with TRBJ2-4; D possibly corresponds to TRBD2 (6 bases). CDR1 and CDR2 from the germline V gene are SGDLS and YYNGEE. The CDR3 is 14 amino acids. Trimming stripped 4 bases from V and 7 bases from J, with 15 bases between. CDR3 nucleotides: TGTGCCAGCAGCCCCGGCGGGACGTCCAACATTCAGTACTTC. Protein product: CASSPGGTSNIQYF.

This chain joins TRBV19 and TRBJ2-1, with TRBD2 matching 7 bases. Germline CDR1 is LNHDA and CDR2 is SQIVND (reference sequence). The CDR3 consists of 13 residues. J lost 7 bases, V lost 7 bases, and 7 bases had no gene match. The CDR3 sequence is CASKGLAVNEQFF. CDR3 bases: TGTGCCAGTAAAGGGCTAGCGGTGAATGAGCAGTTCTTC. Full variable domain (outside the CDR3, taken from reference TRBV19 and TRBJ2-1): DGGITQSPKYLFRKEGQNVTLSCEQNLNHDAMYWYRQDPGQGLRLIYYSQIVNDFQKGDIAEGYSVSREKKESFPLTVTSAQKNPTAFYLCASKGLAVNEQFFGPGTRLTVL.